This TCR beta chain emerged from a study of OX40 agonist ivuxolimab in advanced cancers. Trimming pared 5 bases from V and 5 bases from J, leaving 16 bases between. This CDR3 region has 14 residues. Per germline, CDR1 MGHRA and CDR2 YSYEKL. The repertoire was sequenced with immunoSEQ multiplex PCR; TCRdb's copy has only in-frame clones and lacks some. The sample lists about 21,000 clones, about 83% occurring once. This clone was seen more than once but under ten times. The chain carries TRBV4-1 and TRBJ2-7, with D tentatively TRBD1 or TRBD2 (6 bases each). Sequences were derived from CD4+ or CD8+ T cells sorted from blood, sampled in a trial of the OX40 agonist ivuxolimab. This clonotype was sampled from an adult with an advanced solid tumor such as melanoma, head and neck, liver or kidney cancer. CDR3 nucleotides: TGCGCCAGCAGCAACCAACCCGGGGGCAACGAGCAGTACTTC. Its protein is CASSNQPGGNEQYF.